This TCR beta chain was sequenced during a study of blood T cells in healthy people across ages. Combining a sample-barcoded 5' primer with a J-beta primer mix, a second PCR ran for 7 to 11 cycles. The authors tagged each cDNA molecule using a template-switch adaptor with 12 random nucleotides. MiXCR, run by TCRdb on the 5' RACE reads, gives a single entry per CDR3 protein. The sample lists about 1,400,000 distinct CDR3 sequences; 40% to 50% were seen once. The table lists this clonotype with a few counts. This receptor was obtained from a woman between 18 and 29 years old in good health. Sample: blood.

CDR3 loop: CASRKQGNPYEQYF. As DNA, the CDR3 is TGTGCCAGCAGGAAACAGGGTAACCCCTACGAGCAGTACTTC. The chain recombines TRBV7-9 with TRBJ2-7, with TRBD1 as a possible D gene (6 bases). The CDR3 spans 14 residues. Germline loops: CDR1 SEHNR, CDR2 FQNEAQ (reference sequence). The germline V and J ends were trimmed by 6 bases and 2 bases, with 14 bases remaining between them.